This T cell receptor (beta chain) emerged from a study of blood T cell repertoires in COVID-19 (dated by TCRdb to the early 2020s). For the study in its entirety: Samples covering the acute and convalescent phases of COVID-19 were provided by collaborators in the United States, Italy and Spain. Deeply sampled blood TCRbeta repertoires from subjects exposed to, actively infected with, or recovered from COVID-19 were included in the dataset. The repertoires were made available in a free public database intended to serve as a resource for research on the immune response to SARS-CoV-2. Where available, HLA class I and class II types were taken from metadata supplied by the sample provider and were not determined by assay-based typing. Nearly every sample came with metadata listing a de-identified subject ID, COVID-19 status, age in years and sex. The material from the prospective study consisted of cDNA or gDNA derived from T cells, B-cell-depleted T cells, or PBMCs. The samples were drawn from the first 160 participants of the ongoing ImmuneRACE study and from about 1,200 subjects provided by 6 global collaborators. Study-wide findings and limitations: The amount of clinical and demographic metadata varied by source and participant and was provided uncurated.

This clone was recorded only once. Its specific antigen is unknown. Base quality data are lacking; no much larger clone is found one base away. The immunoSEQ Assay, a bias-controlled multiplex PCR, was used to amplify TCRbeta CDR3 regions from genomic DNA. Per the source publication's procedure: Nucleated cell counts per sample were estimated from amplification of reference gene primers within the assay. Sequence reads were collapsed and filtered to measure the absolute abundance of every unique TCRbeta CDR3 rearrangement. Productive Simpson clonality was computed per sample as the square root of Simpson's diversity index over productive rearrangements. The immuneACCESS repertoire file appears here via TCRdb, limited to in-frame rearrangements. These files lack a portion of the clones; in checked studies, under half of the deficit traces to unresolved V genes, and the cause of the others is not known. For V, J and clone size, that table is used; D and trimming come from the DNA. The sample yields 98,000 or so clones; 85% to 90% were counted once. Of the sample, 13% is held by the ten largest clones.

The collaborating institutions used their own protocols to collect whole blood in K2EDTA tubes. For TCRbeta analysis, collaborators shipped samples as frozen whole blood, isolated PBMCs, or DNA extracted from either of those sample types. From the cysteine up to the phenylalanine, the CDR3 has a length of 13 residues. Only the CDR3 portion is preserved as DNA: 39 bases, with reading frame beginning at the first base. V is cut by 5 bases and J by 4 bases, and the space between the germline ends is 9 bases. The sequence was obtained from a woman aged 55-70 years in a cohort sampled during active or convalescent COVID-19. The V and J segments used are TRBV12-3 or TRBV12-4 and TRBJ2-1; the D region possibly corresponds to TRBD2 (6 bases align). The specimen sequenced was peripheral blood. The DNA sequence reads TGTGCCAGCAGTCGGACTACTTACAATGAGCAGTTCTTC. It encodes CASSRTTYNEQFF.